This TCR beta chain was identified in a study of cytomegalovirus exposure and HLA in healthy donors. General study results and limits: Versus the approximately 720-donor mean, an Asian-associated ancestry cluster reportedly showed fewer N-insertions in a later analysis. A few chains tied to CMV proved CMV antigen-specific in vitro.

Trimming at V came to 3 bases and at J to 4 bases, leaving 2 bases not matched to a gene. The length of the CDR3 is 15 residues. Germline lookup yields CDR1 SGHTA and CDR2 FQGNSA. On this clone: As yet, its antigen is unknown.

The PCR used 60 Vbeta and 13 Jbeta primers. Clones were read by immunoSEQ multiplex PCR, and TCRdb kept only the in-frame ones, dropping some. The sample has 200,000 to 250,000 clones, 75% to 90% seen once. The V gene is TRBV7-2, the J gene TRBJ2-3, with 12 positions matching TRBD2. This receptor was identified in a woman aged 18-35 years in good health and CMV-seronegative. The sequencing sample was made of PBMCs. The CDR3 DNA is TGTGCCAGCAGCTTTACTAGCGGGGGGCCAGATACGCAGTATTTT. As protein: CASSFTSGGPDTQYF. The whole variable domain, filled in from reference TRBV7-2 and TRBJ2-3, reads GAGVSQSPSNKVTEKGKDVELRCDPISGHTALYWYRQSLGQGLEFLIYFQGNSAPDKSGLPSDRFSAERTGGSVSTLTIQRTQQEDSAVYLCASSFTSGGPDTQYFGPGTRLTVL.